This TCR beta chain was profiled in a study of T cell responses to AZD1222 COVID-19 vaccine. Findings and caveats of the study: Females made up more of the donors, who were largely white British, and clonal diversity may have come out too low. Vaccine-associated CD4 TCRs ranged over spike, dominating at 160-218 and 743-854. Baseline serostatus was positive in only six AZD1222 recipients.

Remarks on this clone: Its specificity is unknown.

Trimming stripped 1 base from V and 0 bases from J, with 10 bases between. The CDR3 is made up of 14 amino acids. The V gene's germline CDR1 is SQVTM and CDR2 ANQGSEA. Profiling relied on immunoSEQ multiplex PCR, and the TCRdb table lists in-frame clones only, not all of them. The sample lists roughly 120,000 clones, 85% to 90% seen once, with about 4.4% in the top ten. Analysis merged second doses at about 4 or about 12 weeks. The chain recombines TRBV29-1 with TRBJ2-7; no definite D call. The starting material was peripheral blood, obtained 28 days after the second AZD1222 dose. This sequence originates from an adult who received the AZD1222 COVID-19 vaccine. The CDR3 spells CSVEAHSSSYEQYF. The CDR3 region has the DNA TGCAGCGTTGAAGCACACTCCAGCTCCTACGAGCAGTACTTC.